A single sample is the source of the 4 T cell receptor beta chains below, sequenced in a study of blood T cell repertoires in COVID-19. TCRdb keeps only in-frame clones here, not all; method: immunoSEQ multiplex PCR. The table shows 90,000 to 150,000 clones, with 77% occurring only once. Sequencing was done on a sample of peripheral blood. These receptor sequences come from a human donor in a cohort sampled during active COVID-19.

The V gene is TRBV28, the J gene TRBJ2-7; weak D call: TRBD1 (5 bases). The CDR3 length is 15 residues. The V and J ends lost 5 bases and 6 bases respectively, with 20 bases between them. Looked up from germline, CDR1 is MDHEN and CDR2 is SYDVKM. The CDR3 coding sequence is TGTGCCAGCAGTACCCCGCTCAGGGTTGGCTCCGAGCAGTACTTC. This encodes CASSTPLRVGSEQYF.

This clone was found a few times. The chain carries TRBV6-6 and TRBJ1-6; possibly TRBD1 for D (5 bases). Germline assignment: CDR1 MNHNY and CDR2 SVGAGI (reference sequence). The ends were cut back, 11 bases at V and 2 bases at J, with 10 bases in the middle. The CDR3 spans 13 residues. CDR3 in DNA: TGTGCCGCACAGGCCCCCTATAATTCACCCCTCCACTTT. As protein: CAAQAPYNSPLHF.

V and J are TRBV12-3 or TRBV12-4 and TRBJ1-2, with no clear D. The CDR3 loop spans 13 amino acids. V was pared by 3 bases and J by 1 base, with 6 bases between. The CDR3 DNA sequence: TGTGCCAGCAGTTTTGGCCGTAACTATGGCTACACCTTC. Protein: CASSFGRNYGYTF.

This chain links TRBV24-1 with TRBJ2-7, with TRBD1 matching over 8 bases. CDR1 is KGHDR, CDR2 SFDVKD, per germline. This CDR3 is built from 15 residues. V gave up 2 bases and J gave up 2 bases; unmatched junction bases: 4. The CDR3 is CATSDSGQAPYEQYF. The CDR3 DNA reads TGTGCCACCAGTGATTCGGGACAGGCGCCCTACGAGCAGTACTTC.